These 22 T cell receptor beta chains came from one sample sequenced in a study of blood T cell repertoires in COVID-19. This table comes from immunoSEQ multiplex PCR, and its TCRdb copy is limited to in-frame clones, with some not included. Of tens of thousands of clones in the sample, around 85% were seen once. Sequenced sample: peripheral blood. All receptors come from a human donor in a cohort sampled during active COVID-19.

The rearrangement uses TRBV9 and TRBJ2-3; tentative D call: TRBD1 (7 bases). Trimming left V 1 base short and J 1 base short, with 16 bases between. Germline V gene sequence: CDR1 SGDLS, CDR2 YYNGEE. There are 17 residues in the CDR3. For the CDR3, the DNA is TGTGCCAGCAGCGTACCAGAGGCGGGACAGCGCACAGATACGCAGTATTTT. Protein product: CASSVPEAGQRTDTQYF.

The chain couples TRBV4-1 to TRBJ1-2; 8 bases agree with TRBD1. This CDR3 spans 16 amino acids. Germline-derived CDR1 and CDR2 are MGHRA and YSYEKL. J was trimmed by 8 bases and V by 0 bases; bases with no gene match: 11. The CDR3 region is CASSQEGGQGAYGYTF. The CDR3 DNA is TGCGCCAGCAGCCAAGAAGGGGGTCAGGGGGCTTACGGCTACACCTTC.

The CDR3 here is CASSYRRGNVDTQYF. As DNA, the CDR3 is TGTGCCAGCAGTTATAGGCGGGGCAACGTGGATACGCAGTATTTT. V and J are TRBV6-2 or TRBV6-3 and TRBJ2-3; TRBD2 is a possible D gene (6 bases). Trimming shortened V by 3 bases and J by 6 bases, and 16 bases separated the two germline ends. Germline V lookup: CDR1 MNHEY, CDR2 SVGEGT. This CDR3 has 15 residues.

The genes are TRBV6-2 or TRBV6-3 and TRBJ2-7; tentatively, D is TRBD1 (7 bases). In germline, CDR1 is MNHEY, CDR2 SVGEGT. The CDR3 totals 14 residues. V lost 6 bases and J 3 bases, leaving 15 bases between the germline ends. Here the CDR3 reads CASSLDREVYEQYF. As DNA, the CDR3 is TGTGCCAGCAGCCTAGACAGGGAGGTCTACGAGCAGTACTTC.

The chain couples TRBV13 to TRBJ2-7, with TRBD2 matching 7 bases. The germline CDR1 and CDR2 sequences are PRHDT and FYEKMQ (reference sequence). CDR3 size: 13 residues. J lost 6 bases, V lost 4 bases, and 6 bases had no gene match. DNA of the CDR3: TGTGCCAGCAGCTCGGGGACTACCTCCGAGCAGTACTTC. Amino acids: CASSSGTTSEQYF.

V and J are TRBV28 and TRBJ1-3; D remains unclear. Germline V CDR1 and CDR2: MDHEN, SYDVKM. The CDR3 loop spans 13 amino acids. Trimming took off 5 bases at V and 4 bases at J, with 9 bases between the two ends. As DNA, the CDR3 is TGTGCCAGCAGTCCCGCCGAGGGAAACACCATATATTTT. Its protein product is CASSPAEGNTIYF.

The V and J genes are TRBV9 and TRBJ2-3, with D uncertain. The CDR3 has 15 residues. The germline V and J ends were trimmed by 0 bases and 0 bases, with 8 bases remaining between them. Germline V lookup: CDR1 SGDLS, CDR2 YYNGEE. CDR3 residues: CASSVGHLSTDTQYF. As DNA, the CDR3 is TGTGCCAGCAGCGTAGGACACCTGAGCACAGATACGCAGTATTTT.

This clone showed up just a few times. The chain combines TRBV10-3 with TRBJ1-5; no clear D. The CDR3 runs 14 residues. V was pared by 5 bases and J by 3 bases, with 11 bases between. Germline CDR1 is ENHRY and CDR2 is SYGVKD. CDR3 sequence (DNA): TGTGCCATCAGTAAGGCGGCCGACAATCAGCCCCAGCATTTT. This sequence encodes CAISKAADNQPQHF.

The chain couples TRBV7-2 to TRBJ2-3, with a possible D match to TRBD2 (6 bases). Germline CDR1 is SGHTA and CDR2 is FQGNSA. Between the trimmed V and J ends, which lost 0 bases and 4 bases, there was a span of 11 bases. This CDR3 has 15 residues. The CDR3 DNA is TGTGCCAGCAGCTTAGCGGGAGGAGGGGCAGATACGCAGTATTTT. Translation: CASSLAGGGADTQYF.

A note on this clone: This same CDR3 is encoded by further DNA sequences in the sample. The rearrangement uses TRBV5-1 and TRBJ1-1, with 8 bases matching TRBD1. The CDR3 is 15 amino acids. Germline-derived CDR1 and CDR2 are SGHRS and YFSETQ. The ends lost 1 base at V and 1 base at J; junction bases unmatched: 3. CDR3 DNA: TGCGCCAGCAGCTTGAGTACAGGGGGGAACACTGAAGCTTTCTTT. Translated: CASSLSTGGNTEAFF. The full variable domain, its missing parts supplied by reference TRBV5-1 and TRBJ1-1, is KAGVTQTPRYLIKTRGQQVTLSCSPISGHRSVSWYQQTPGQGLQFLFEYFSETQRNKGNFPGRFSGRQFSNSRSEMNVSTLELGDSALYLCASSLSTGGNTEAFFGQGTRLTVV.

The rearrangement uses TRBV19 and TRBJ1-1, with a weak D call TRBD1 (5 bases). This CDR3 is 15 amino acids long. Germline lookup yields CDR1 LNHDA and CDR2 SQIVND (reference sequence). V lost 3 bases to trimming and J lost 1 base, with 12 bases between them. CDR3 protein: CASSIAGTGNTEAFF. Written as DNA, the CDR3 is TGTGCCAGTAGTATCGCCGGCACAGGGAACACTGAAGCTTTCTTT.

The chain has TRBV19 and TRBJ1-4; D gene unclear. The CDR3 totals 16 residues. Deletions cut 5 bases from V and 0 bases from J, with 13 bases between. Germline assignment: CDR1 LNHDA and CDR2 SQIVND (reference sequence). The CDR3 here is CASSAGSIATNEKLFF. DNA for the CDR3: TGTGCCAGTAGTGCCGGGTCTATTGCAACTAATGAAAAACTGTTTTTT.

V and J are TRBV6-5 and TRBJ1-6, with TRBD1 matching over 9 bases. From germline, CDR1 is MNHEY and CDR2 SVGAGI. This CDR3 has 14 residues. V gave up 0 bases and J gave up 11 bases; unmatched junction bases: 2. CDR3 region: CASSYSGQGAPLHF. The DNA for the CDR3 is TGTGCCAGCAGTTACTCGGGACAGGGTGCACCCCTCCACTTT.

This clone has only one observation. For the CDR3, the DNA is TGTGCCATCAGTGAGTCGCTAGCGGGGGGTCGAGATACGCAGTATTTT. Translated, it gives CAISESLAGGRDTQYF. The gene calls are TRBV10-3 and TRBJ2-3, with 11 nucleotides matching TRBD2. With 0 bases clipped from V and 5 bases from J, the junction kept 4 bases outside the gene matches. The CDR3 has 16 amino acids. Germline assignment: CDR1 ENHRY and CDR2 SYGVKD.

This chain connects TRBV15 to TRBJ2-3; 9 bases align to TRBD2. V gave up 0 bases and J gave up 4 bases; unmatched junction bases: 5. Germline V CDR1 and CDR2: LNHNV, YYDKDF (reference sequence). The CDR3 extends over 16 amino acids. CDR3 region: CATSRELAGMADTQYF. The CDR3 DNA follows: TGTGCCACCAGCAGAGAGCTAGCGGGAATGGCAGATACGCAGTATTTT.

The chain is built from TRBV2 and TRBJ1-5; tentatively, D is TRBD1 (6 bases). Trimming removed 3 bases at V and 7 bases at J, with 13 bases between. Germline V lookup: CDR1 SNHLY, CDR2 FYNNEI. The CDR3 totals 14 residues. Here the CDR3 reads CASSEVDRSQPQHF. CDR3 DNA: TGTGCCAGCAGTGAGGTCGACAGGAGCCAGCCCCAGCATTTT.

This chain links TRBV6-6 with TRBJ2-2; tentatively, D is TRBD2 (5 bases). CDR1 and CDR2 from the germline V gene are MNHNY and SVGAGI (reference sequence). V lost 0 bases and J 3 bases, leaving 8 bases between the germline ends. The CDR3 consists of 15 residues. CDR3 in DNA: TGTGCCAGCAGTTACTCGGGCGGGTACACCGGGGAGCTGTTTTTT. Amino acid sequence: CASSYSGGYTGELFF.

J is TRBJ2-2 and V is TRBV9, with D possibly being TRBD2 (6 bases). The germline V gene encodes CDR1 SGDLS and CDR2 YYNGEE. The CDR3 spans 16 residues. V lost 4 bases and J lost 7, with 20 bases in between. CDR3 DNA: TGTGCCAGCAGCTCACCGGGCGGGGAGCAGGGCGGGGAGCTGTTTTTT. This sequence encodes CASSSPGGEQGGELFF. Supplemented by reference TRBV9 and TRBJ2-2, the full variable domain reads DSGVTQTPKHLITATGQRVTLRCSPRSGDLSVYWYQQSLDQGLQFLIQYYNGEERAKGNILERFSAQQFPDLHSELNLSSLELGDSALYFCASSSPGGEQGGELFFGEGSRLTVL.

The V and J genes are TRBV4-3 and TRBJ2-1; D is uncertain. Trimming took 4 bases from V and 3 from J, leaving 7 bases between them. Germline V gives CDR1 LGHNA, CDR2 YSLEER. This CDR3 comprises 13 residues. CDR3 sequence (DNA): TGCGCCAGCAGCCGTAACAGCTACAATGAGCAGTTCTTC. As protein: CASSRNSYNEQFF.

The J gene is TRBJ2-2, the V gene TRBV6-2 or TRBV6-3; tentatively, D is TRBD1 (5 bases). Trimming took 6 bases from V and 6 from J, leaving 20 bases between them. CDR1 MNHEY and CDR2 SVGEGT come from the germline V gene. The CDR3 is 16 residues long. In DNA form, the CDR3 reads TGTGCCAGCAGCCTTATGCCAGGGCGCTTCCCCGGGGAGCTGTTTTTT. Protein: CASSLMPGRFPGELFF.

The V and J genes are TRBV4-1 and TRBJ2-7; possibly TRBD1 for D (5 bases). The V gene's germline CDR1 is MGHRA and CDR2 YSYEKL. Trimming cost V 0 bases and J 7 bases, with 16 bases left between them. The length of the CDR3 is 15 residues. In nucleotides, the CDR3 is TGCGCCAGCAGCCAAGACAGGGAACACGGCTGGGAGCAGTACTTC. This sequence encodes CASSQDREHGWEQYF.

In its sample, this clone was seen once. The J gene is TRBJ2-7, the V gene TRBV13, with 10 bases lining up with TRBD2. Germline V gives CDR1 PRHDT, CDR2 FYEKMQ (reference sequence). CDR3 size: 16 residues. Losses at the gene ends were 5 bases for V and 5 bases for J; bases not matched to a gene: 12. CDR3 in DNA: TGTGCCAGCAGCCTCCGAGATGTAGCGGGAGGAAACGAGCAGTACTTC. Protein product: CASSLRDVAGGNEQYF.